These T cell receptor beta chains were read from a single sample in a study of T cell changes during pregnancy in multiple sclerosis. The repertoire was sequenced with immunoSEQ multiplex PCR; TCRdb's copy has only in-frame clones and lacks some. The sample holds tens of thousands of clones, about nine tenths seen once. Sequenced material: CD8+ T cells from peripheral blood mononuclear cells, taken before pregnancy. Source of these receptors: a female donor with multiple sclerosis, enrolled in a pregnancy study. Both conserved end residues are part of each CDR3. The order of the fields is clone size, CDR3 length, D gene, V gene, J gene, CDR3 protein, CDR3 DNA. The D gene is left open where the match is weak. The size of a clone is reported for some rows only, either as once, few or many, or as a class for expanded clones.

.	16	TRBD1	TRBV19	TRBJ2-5	CASSVRQGIPQETQYF	TGTGCCAGTAGCGTCCGACAGGGTATCCCTCAAGAGACCCAGTACTTC
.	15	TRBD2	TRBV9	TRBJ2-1	CASSPSRGGTVEQFF	TGTGCCAGCAGCCCGAGTCGCGGGGGGACGGTTGAGCAGTTCTTC
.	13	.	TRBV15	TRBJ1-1	CATSRARNTEAFF	TGTGCCACCAGCAGAGCCCGTAACACTGAAGCTTTCTTT
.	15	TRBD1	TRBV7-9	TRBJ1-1	CASSSRQGVDTEAFF	TGTGCCAGCAGCTCCCGCCAGGGGGTAGACACTGAAGCTTTCTTT
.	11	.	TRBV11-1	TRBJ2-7	CASSFEAEQYF	TGTGCCAGCAGCTTCGAGGCCGAGCAGTACTTC
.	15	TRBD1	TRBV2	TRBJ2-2	CASSGTGVNTGELFF	TGTGCCAGCAGTGGGACAGGGGTAAACACCGGGGAGCTGTTTTTT
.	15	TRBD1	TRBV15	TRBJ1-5	CATSRTGGSDQPQHF	TGTGCCACCAGCCGGACAGGTGGGTCCGATCAGCCCCAGCATTTT
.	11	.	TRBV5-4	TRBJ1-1	CASSLSTEAFF	TGTGCCAGCAGCTTGTCGACTGAAGCTTTCTTT
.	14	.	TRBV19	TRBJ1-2	CASSIASSNYGYTF	TGTGCCAGTAGTATAGCCAGTTCTAACTATGGCTACACCTTC
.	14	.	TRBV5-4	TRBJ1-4	CASSFRDTEEKLFF	TGTGCCAGCAGCTTCCGGGACACGGAAGAAAAACTGTTTTTT
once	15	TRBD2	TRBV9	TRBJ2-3	CASSVYAGETDTQYF	TGTGCCAGCAGCGTATATGCGGGAGAGACAGATACGCAGTATTTT
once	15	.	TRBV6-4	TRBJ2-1	CASSDSRGFYNEQFF	TGTGCCAGCAGTGACTCGAGGGGGTTCTACAATGAGCAGTTCTTC
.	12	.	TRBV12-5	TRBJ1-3	CASGLQGNTIYF	TGTGCTAGTGGTTTGCAAGGAAACACCATATATTTT
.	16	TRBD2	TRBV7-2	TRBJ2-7	CASSLVRTSGTYEQYF	TGTGCCAGCAGCTTAGTCAGGACTAGCGGAACCTACGAGCAGTACTTC
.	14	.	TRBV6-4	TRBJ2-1	CASSAALTGNEQFF	TGTGCCAGCAGTGCGGCTCTAACGGGCAATGAGCAGTTCTTC
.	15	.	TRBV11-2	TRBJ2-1	CASSLDLTRSNEQFF	TGTGCCAGCAGCTTAGATCTCACTAGGTCCAATGAGCAGTTCTTC
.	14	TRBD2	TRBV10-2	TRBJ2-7	CASSEPGGIYEQYF	TGCGCCAGCAGTGAGCCCGGGGGGATCTACGAGCAGTACTTC
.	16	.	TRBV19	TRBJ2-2	CASSIVQRRISGELFF	TGTGCCAGTAGTATAGTACAACGGCGGATATCTGGGGAGCTGTTTTTT
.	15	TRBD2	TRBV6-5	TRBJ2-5	CASSYSASGRTEQYF	TGTGCCAGCAGTTATTCGGCTAGCGGGAGGACTGAGCAGTACTTC
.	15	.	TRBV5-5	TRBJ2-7	CASSLRTGGDYEQYF	TGTGCCAGCAGCTTGAGAACCGGAGGGGACTACGAGCAGTACTTC
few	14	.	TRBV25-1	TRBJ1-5	CASSELSSNQPQHF	TGTGCCAGCAGTGAATTATCCTCCAATCAGCCCCAGCATTTT
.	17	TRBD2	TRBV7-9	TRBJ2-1	CASSPRTSVSSYNEQFF	TGTGCCAGCAGCCCCCGGACTAGCGTAAGCTCCTACAATGAGCAGTTCTTC
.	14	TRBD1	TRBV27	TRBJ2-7	CASKQGGTSYEQYF	TGTGCCAGCAAACAGGGGGGAACCTCCTACGAGCAGTACTTC
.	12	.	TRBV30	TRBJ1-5	CAWAGLDQPQHF	TGTGCCTGGGCAGGGCTCGATCAGCCCCAGCATTTT
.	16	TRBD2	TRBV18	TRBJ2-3	CASSPWPSGYTDTQYF	TGTGCCAGCTCACCATGGCCTAGCGGATACACAGATACGCAGTATTTT
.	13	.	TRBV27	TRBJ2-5	CASSLARFETQYF	TGTGCCAGCAGTTTAGCCAGGTTTGAGACCCAGTACTTC
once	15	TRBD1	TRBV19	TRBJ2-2	CASSGTGKNTGELFF	TGTGCCAGCTCAGGGACAGGGAAGAACACCGGGGAGCTGTTTTTT
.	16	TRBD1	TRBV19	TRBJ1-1	CASSPYGQGMNTEAFF	TGTGCCAGTAGTCCTTACGGACAGGGTATGAACACTGAAGCTTTCTTT
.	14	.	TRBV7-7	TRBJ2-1	CASSPEGLYNEQFF	TGTGCCAGCAGCCCTGAGGGCCTCTACAATGAGCAGTTCTTC
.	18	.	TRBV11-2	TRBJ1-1	CASSPPGEVWNMNTEAFF	TGTGCCAGCAGCCCGCCCGGCGAGGTCTGGAACATGAACACTGAAGCTTTCTTT
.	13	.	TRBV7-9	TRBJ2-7	CASSQTSSYEQYF	TGTGCCAGCAGCCAGACTAGCTCCTACGAGCAGTACTTC
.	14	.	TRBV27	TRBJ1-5	CASSLWAVNQPQHF	TGTGCCAGCAGTTTATGGGCAGTCAATCAGCCCCAGCATTTT
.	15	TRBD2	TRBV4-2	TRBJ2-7	CASSQEGGSFYEQYF	TGTGCCAGCAGCCAAGAGGGGGGGAGCTTCTACGAGCAGTACTTC
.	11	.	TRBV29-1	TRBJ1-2	CSVDNGVGYTF	TGCAGCGTTGATAACGGGGTTGGCTACACCTTC
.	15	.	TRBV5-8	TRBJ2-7	CASSLVGGGVYEQYF	TGTGCCAGCAGCTTGGTCGGAGGGGGCGTTTACGAGCAGTACTTC
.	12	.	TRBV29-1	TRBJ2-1	CSVERTELGQFF	TGCAGCGTTGAACGGACAGAATTGGGGCAGTTCTTC
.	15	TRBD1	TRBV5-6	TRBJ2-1	CASSTEDRGANEQFF	TGTGCCAGCAGCACCGAGGACAGGGGGGCGAATGAGCAGTTCTTC
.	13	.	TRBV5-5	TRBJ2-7	CASSLQGSYEQYF	TGTGCCAGCAGCTTACAGGGATCCTACGAGCAGTACTTC
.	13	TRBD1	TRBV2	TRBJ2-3	CASGGQGRNTQYF	TGTGCCAGCGGAGGACAGGGGCGAAATACGCAGTATTTT
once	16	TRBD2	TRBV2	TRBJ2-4	CASSESSGGPKNIQYF	TGTGCCAGCAGTGAATCTAGCGGGGGTCCCAAAAACATTCAGTACTTC
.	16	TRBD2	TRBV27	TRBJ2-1	CASSPLGLAGGVTQFF	TGTGCCAGCAGTCCACTCGGACTAGCGGGAGGGGTGACGCAGTTCTTC
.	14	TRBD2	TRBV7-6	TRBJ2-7	CASSATGLANEQYF	TGTGCCAGCAGCGCCACGGGACTAGCGAACGAGCAGTACTTC
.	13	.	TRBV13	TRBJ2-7	CASSHKKNYEQYF	TGTGCCAGCAGCCACAAGAAAAACTACGAGCAGTACTTC
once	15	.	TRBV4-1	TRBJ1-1	CASSPAGGRVTEAFF	TGCGCCAGCAGCCCTGCTGGGGGCCGGGTCACTGAAGCTTTCTTT
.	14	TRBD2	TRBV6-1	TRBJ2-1	CASSVAGENNEQFF	TGTGCCAGCAGTGTAGCGGGAGAGAACAATGAGCAGTTCTTC
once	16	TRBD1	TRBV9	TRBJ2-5	CASSERQGLVQETQYF	TGTGCCAGCAGCGAACGACAGGGGCTGGTACAAGAGACCCAGTACTTC
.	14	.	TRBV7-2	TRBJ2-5	CASSLGSTAETQYF	TGTGCCAGCAGCTTAGGGTCAACCGCGGAGACCCAGTACTTC
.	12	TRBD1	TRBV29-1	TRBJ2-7	CSAWTGDYEQYF	TGCAGCGCCTGGACAGGGGACTACGAGCAGTACTTC
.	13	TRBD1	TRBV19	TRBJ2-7	CASSPDRAYEQYF	TGTGCCAGTAGTCCGGACAGGGCGTACGAGCAGTACTTC
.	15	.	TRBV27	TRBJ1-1	CASSSPTGENTEAFF	TGTGCCAGCAGTTCGCCTACCGGGGAAAACACTGAAGCTTTCTTT